This TCR beta chain comes out of a study of tumor and adjacent non-tumor tissue in lung cancer. Study-level background: Patients were aged roughly 30 to 76, 9 to 10 men and about five women, stage I to III. Samples averaged around 4.2 million productive TCRbeta reads each.

Details on this clonotype: Antigen specificity is unknown.

This sample's RNA came from whole unsorted tissue. Three rounds of nested PCR, following a modified ARM-PCR protocol, produced the TCRbeta library. MiXCR, applied by TCRdb to the multiplex PCR reads, yields one record per CDR3 protein. Of over 110,000 distinct CDR3 sequences listed, around 66% are singletons. Study results and limitations: Top 100 clones took a larger repertoire share in normal lung. Shorter survival was associated with higher TCR diversity in tumors.

This TCR was sampled from a man aged 55-75 years with small cell lung cancer. Sequenced sample: lung tumor tissue.

CDR3 amino acids: CSARDSLAGDDIGELFF. The CDR3 DNA sequence: TGCAGTGCTAGAGACTCGCTAGCGGGAGATGACATCGGGGAGCTGTTTTTT. The chain uses TRBV20-1 and TRBJ2-2, with 10 bases lining up with TRBD2. The V and J ends lost 0 bases and 7 bases, in that order; junction bases with no gene match: 11. The CDR3 is made up of 17 amino acids. Germline assignment: CDR1 DFQATT and CDR2 SNEGSKA (reference sequence).